These T cell receptor beta chains were read from a single sample in a study of blood T cell repertoires in COVID-19. Only in-frame clones appear in the TCRdb table, and some are missing; sequencing was by immunoSEQ multiplex PCR. Counted here are 110,000 to 150,000 clones, over 75% occurring once; the ten biggest clones make up roughly 2.9%. Sequenced material: peripheral blood. The receptors shown here come from a man aged 45 to 65 with acute or convalescent COVID-19. CDR3s include the opening cysteine and the closing phenylalanine or tryptophan. A D gene is named only where the DNA matches it firmly. Some rows mark clone size as missing; the rest say once, few, many or name a class of expanded clone.

NA,TRBV9,TRBJ2-2,NA,TGTGCCAGCAGCCCACCCAATGGAGCCGGGGAGCTGTTTTTT,CASSPPNGAGELFF
NA,TRBV24-1,TRBJ1-2,NA,TGTGCCACCAGCCAACAGGACACTAACTATGGCTACACCTTC,CATSQQDTNYGYTF
NA,TRBV7-9,TRBJ1-5,TRBD1,TGTGCCAGCAATAGGGACAGCTCGCCCCAGCATTTT,CASNRDSSPQHF
NA,TRBV28,TRBJ1-5,NA,TGTGCCAGCAGTTTAAATCAGGGGAAGGCCCAGCATTTT,CASSLNQGKAQHF
NA,TRBV5-6,TRBJ1-2,TRBD1,TGTGCCAGCAACCAGGGGGCTTGGGGCTACACCTTC,CASNQGAWGYTF
NA,TRBV6-1,TRBJ2-5,NA,TGTGCCAGCAGTTATCGGGAGAAAGAGACCCAGTACTTC,CASSYREKETQYF
few,TRBV3-1/TRBV3-2,TRBJ1-2,TRBD1,TGTGCCAGCAGCTCCGGACAGGGTACGAGCTACACCTTC,CASSSGQGTSYTF
NA,TRBV10-3,TRBJ1-6,TRBD1,TGTGCCATCAGTGGGGGACAGTATAATTCACCCCTCCACTTT,CAISGGQYNSPLHF
many,TRBV28,TRBJ1-3,NA,TGTGCCAGCAGTCCACAAGGAAACACCATATATTTT,CASSPQGNTIYF
NA,TRBV6-6,TRBJ1-5,TRBD1,TGTGCCAGCAAGACAGGGACCTATCAGCCCCAGCATTTT,CASKTGTYQPQHF
few,TRBV19,TRBJ1-5,NA,TGTGCCAGTAGTCACCCGAGCCTTAGCAATCAGCCCCAGCATTTT,CASSHPSLSNQPQHF
NA,TRBV7-3,TRBJ2-2,NA,TGTGCCAGCAGCATCGGACATCGCGGCGGGGAGCTGTTTTTT,CASSIGHRGGELFF
NA,TRBV6-5,TRBJ1-2,NA,TGTGCCAGCAGCCTCCCCGGCTACACCTTC,CASSLPGYTF
once,TRBV14,TRBJ2-5,TRBD2,TGTGCCAGCAGCCAACGCGGGAGGGCTAAAGAGACCCAGTACTTC,CASSQRGRAKETQYF
few,TRBV10-3,TRBJ1-4,TRBD1,TGTGCCATCAGCCGAACCCGGGACAGGGCCACCCAAAATGAAAAACTGTTTTTT,CAISRTRDRATQNEKLFF
NA,TRBV11-3,TRBJ2-7,TRBD2,TGTGCCAGCAGCTCGGAACTAGCGGGGTACTACGAGCAGTACTTC,CASSSELAGYYEQYF
NA,TRBV3-1/TRBV3-2,TRBJ1-1,NA,TGTGCCAGCAGCCAAGTAGGGGGAGCTTTCTTT,CASSQVGGAFF
NA,TRBV7-9,TRBJ2-7,TRBD1,TGTGCCAGCAGCTTAAACCCTGGACAGGCGAAGACCTACGAGCAGTACTTC,CASSLNPGQAKTYEQYF
NA,TRBV11-2,TRBJ2-1,TRBD2,TGTGCCAGCAGCTTCCTAAGAGGGAGGGTTTTCATGTACAATGAGCAGTTCTTC,CASSFLRGRVFMYNEQFF
NA,TRBV7-6,TRBJ2-3,TRBD1,TGTGCCAGCAGCTTAATGGGACAGACGAGAGATACGCAGTATTTT,CASSLMGQTRDTQYF
NA,TRBV7-9,TRBJ1-1,TRBD1,TGTGCCAGCAGCTTGGGACAGGGGTGGGGTGAAGCTTTCTTT,CASSLGQGWGEAFF
NA,TRBV6-5,TRBJ1-3,NA,TGTGCCAGCAGTTGGGAGGGCTTCTCTGGAAACACCATATATTTT,CASSWEGFSGNTIYF
NA,TRBV6-2/TRBV6-3,TRBJ2-1,TRBD2,TGTGCCAGCAGTTATCCCCGGGCGGGAGGCTACAATGAGCAGTTCTTC,CASSYPRAGGYNEQFF
NA,TRBV28,TRBJ1-1,NA,TGTGCCAGCAGTTGGGGGACTTTTGGCGCTGAAGCTTTCTTT,CASSWGTFGAEAFF
NA,TRBV7-8,TRBJ2-5,NA,TGTGCCAGCAGTGAAATGACATCCACTGTAGAGACCCAGTACTTC,CASSEMTSTVETQYF
NA,TRBV28,TRBJ2-7,NA,TGTGCCAGCAGTTTCTCCAGGGGCCTACCCTACGAGCAGTACTTC,CASSFSRGLPYEQYF
NA,TRBV28,TRBJ1-1,NA,TGTGCCAGCAGGTACAGGGTACGCACTGAAGCTTTCTTT,CASRYRVRTEAFF
few,TRBV3-1/TRBV3-2,TRBJ1-6,NA,TGTGCCAGCAGCCAAACGACAGGAGCATATAATTCACCCCTCCACTTT,CASSQTTGAYNSPLHF